Included here is one T cell receptor (beta chain) sequence, with context. These data come from a study of blood T cell repertoires in COVID-19. Overall study: PBMCs, B-cell-depleted T cells, or T cells were the source of the cDNA or gDNA that made up the material.

The CDR3 is 17 residues long. V was trimmed by 3 bases and J by 2 bases, leaving 19 bases between them. Germline values: CDR1 LGHDT, CDR2 YNNKEL (reference sequence). Produced via immunoSEQ multiplex PCR; TCRdb's table is partial and in-frame only. Among about 300,000 clones listed, more than 70% were seen once. This TCR was sampled from a man aged 18 to 29 who had recovered from COVID-19. Input material: peripheral blood. The chain carries TRBV3-1 (or the pseudogene TRBV3-2) and TRBJ1-2; D not resolved. CDR3 bases: TGTGCCAGCAGCCAGCAGCCCAATACCGACGGGAACTATGGCTACACCTTC. It specifies CASSQQPNTDGNYGYTF.